Below are 15 T cell receptor beta chains sequenced from a single sample in a study of human T cells and chemical hapten exposure. Time point reported: patch test 2, 6 weeks after DPC sensitization. Specified treatment: therapeutic diphenylcyclopropenone sensitization with weekly scalp DPC. From the RACE reads, TCRdb called clonotypes with MiXCR, one entry per CDR3 protein. The repertoire holds about 70,000 distinct CDR3 sequences, with 8.5% as singletons. The sequences come from whole blood, collected in connection with sensitization to the hapten diphenylcyclopropenone (DPC). The receptors were gathered from a woman aged 50 to 60 with alopecia areata. Some clones in this sample may be carry-over from other donors' samples.

The chain combines TRBV7-2 with TRBJ2-3, with D unclear. CDR3 length equals 14 residues. CDR1 and CDR2 (germline): SGHTA, FQGNSA. Trimming removed 1 base from V and 3 bases from J, with 8 bases in between. This CDR3 is CASSLVGMTDTQYF. Written as DNA, the CDR3 is TGTGCCAGCAGCTTAGTGGGAATGACAGATACGCAGTATTTT. The complete variable domain, with remaining parts taken from reference TRBV7-2 and TRBJ2-3, reads GAGVSQSPSNKVTEKGKDVELRCDPISGHTALYWYRQSLGQGLEFLIYFQGNSAPDKSGLPSDRFSAERTGGSVSTLTIQRTQQEDSAVYLCASSLVGMTDTQYFGPGTRLTVL.

This clonotype has only a few counts. The chain employs TRBV6-5 and TRBJ1-2; no clear D gene. Germline V gives CDR1 MNHEY, CDR2 SVGAGI. The CDR3 runs to 15 residues. Trimming left V 2 bases short and J 4 bases short, with 14 bases between. The CDR3 region has the DNA TGTGCCAGCAGTTACACTAGTACCGGCGGCTATGGCTACACCTTC. It specifies CASSYTSTGGYGYTF.

This clonotype was counted at least ten times. The J gene is TRBJ1-5, the V gene TRBV15; no firm D call. The V gene's germline CDR1 is LNHNV and CDR2 YYDKDF (reference sequence). V lost 1 base and J lost 3, with 1 base in between. The CDR3 is 12 residues long. This CDR3 is CATSRVNQPQHF. DNA of the CDR3: TGTGCCACCAGCAGAGTCAATCAGCCCCAGCATTTT.

V usage is TRBV9 and J usage is TRBJ2-3; D is uncertain. Trimming cost V 0 bases and J 5 bases, with 4 bases left between them. The CDR3 is 12 residues long. Germline V gene sequence: CDR1 SGDLS, CDR2 YYNGEE. In DNA form, the CDR3 reads TGTGCCAGCAGCGTAGCCGAAGATACGCAGTATTTT. It encodes CASSVAEDTQYF.

J is TRBJ1-1 and V is TRBV5-1; TRBD1 matches 7 bases. Trimming cost V 4 bases and J 1 base; bases outside gene matches: 4. Germline-derived CDR1 and CDR2 are SGHRS and YFSETQ. This CDR3 has 14 amino acids. The chain's CDR3 is CASSPDRRNTEAFF. CDR3 nucleotide sequence: TGCGCCAGCAGCCCGGACAGGCGGAACACTGAAGCTTTCTTT.

This clonotype was seen ten or more times. V usage is TRBV29-1 and J usage is TRBJ2-3; D uncertain. V dropped 5 bases and J dropped 6 bases, with 15 bases sitting between them. The CDR3 runs to 13 residues. Looked up from germline, CDR1 is SQVTM and CDR2 is ANQGSEA. CDR3 loop: CSVRSPAEDTQYF. The CDR3 DNA reads TGCAGCGTTCGAAGCCCCGCGGAGGATACGCAGTATTTT.

This clonotype was counted between two and nine times. V usage is TRBV2 and J usage is TRBJ2-3, with D unresolved. This CDR3 has 13 amino acids. The V and J ends lost 3 bases and 7 bases respectively, with 11 bases between them. Germline loops: CDR1 SNHLY, CDR2 FYNNEI. CDR3 residues: CASSDGPRYTQYF. The CDR3 coding sequence is TGTGCCAGCAGTGACGGTCCCCGCTATACGCAGTATTTT.

In its sample, this clonotype was seen many times. V usage is TRBV29-1 and J usage is TRBJ2-2; TRBD1 agrees at 7 bases. The CDR3 extends over 14 amino acids. Germline V lookup: CDR1 SQVTM, CDR2 ANQGSEA. The V segment lost 1 base and the J segment 5 bases; nucleotides outside the gene matches: 4. The CDR3 here is CSVEGTGRTGELFF. CDR3 sequence (DNA): TGCAGCGTTGAAGGGACAGGAAGGACCGGGGAGCTGTTTTTT.

This clonotype occurred a few times. V is TRBV4-1 and J is TRBJ2-1; D unclear. This CDR3 comprises 15 residues. The V end was cut by 0 bases, the J end by 4 bases, with 10 bases between. Germline lookup yields CDR1 MGHRA and CDR2 YSYEKL. The CDR3 is CASSQESQIYNEQFF. The CDR3 DNA reads TGCGCCAGCAGCCAAGAGTCGCAGATATACAATGAGCAGTTCTTC.

This clonotype was seen only once. The chain combines TRBV15 with TRBJ2-1, with 10 bases matching TRBD2. The V segment lost 4 bases and the J segment 3 bases; nucleotides outside the gene matches: 6. The CDR3 extends over 16 amino acids. Germline V gives CDR1 LNHNV, CDR2 YYDKDF (reference sequence). CDR3 nucleotide sequence: TGTGCCACCAGCACACTAGCGGGGATAAACTACAATGAGCAGTTCTTC. This sequence encodes CATSTLAGINYNEQFF.

This clonotype was seen only a few times. V usage is TRBV6-2 or TRBV6-3 and J usage is TRBJ2-7, with a possible D match to TRBD2 (7 bases). From germline, CDR1 is MNHEY and CDR2 SVGEGT. The CDR3 extends over 14 amino acids. Trimming cost V 0 bases and J 2 bases, with 8 bases left between them. DNA of the CDR3: TGTGCCAGCAGTTACTCGGGGGGGCCCTACGAGCAGTACTTC. Its protein product is CASSYSGGPYEQYF.

The chain joins TRBV29-1 to TRBJ1-2; the D gene is possibly TRBD1 (6 bases). This CDR3 contains 21 residues. Germline CDR1 and CDR2: SQVTM and ANQGSEA. The V end lost 0 bases, the J end lost 0 bases, and 29 bases lay between the germline ends. The CDR3 region is CSVEDWETAGAVHDPNYGYTF. The CDR3 DNA sequence: TGCAGCGTTGAAGATTGGGAGACTGCAGGGGCCGTCCATGATCCTAACTATGGCTACACCTTC.

There are many counts of this clonotype. The V call is TRBV12-3 or TRBV12-4, the J call TRBJ1-5, with 7 bases aligning to TRBD1. The CDR3 runs 15 residues. J gave up 4 bases and V 0 bases, and 3 bases lay outside the gene matches. The CDR3 spells CASSLAPGQNQPQHF. DNA of the CDR3: TGTGCCAGCAGTTTAGCCCCGGGACAGAATCAGCCCCAGCATTTT.

This clonotype was recorded a few times. This chain's CDR3 is CASSWGQGAIEQYF. DNA for the CDR3: TGCGCCAGCAGCTGGGGACAGGGGGCGATCGAGCAGTACTTC. The chain couples TRBV5-1 to TRBJ2-7, with 12 bases matching TRBD1. The ends lost 3 bases at V and 6 bases at J; junction bases unmatched: 4. Germline CDR1 reads SGHRS; CDR2 reads YFSETQ. The CDR3 contains 14 residues.

The chain is built from TRBV20-1 and TRBJ2-7, with D perhaps TRBD2 (5 bases). This CDR3 is built from 14 residues. V lost 6 bases and J lost 5, with 20 bases in between. Germline-derived CDR1 and CDR2 are DFQATT and SNEGSKA (reference sequence). CDR3 nucleotides: TGCAGTGCCCCGCCTGACGGGAACGGGGACGAGCAGTACTTC. Protein product: CSAPPDGNGDEQYF.